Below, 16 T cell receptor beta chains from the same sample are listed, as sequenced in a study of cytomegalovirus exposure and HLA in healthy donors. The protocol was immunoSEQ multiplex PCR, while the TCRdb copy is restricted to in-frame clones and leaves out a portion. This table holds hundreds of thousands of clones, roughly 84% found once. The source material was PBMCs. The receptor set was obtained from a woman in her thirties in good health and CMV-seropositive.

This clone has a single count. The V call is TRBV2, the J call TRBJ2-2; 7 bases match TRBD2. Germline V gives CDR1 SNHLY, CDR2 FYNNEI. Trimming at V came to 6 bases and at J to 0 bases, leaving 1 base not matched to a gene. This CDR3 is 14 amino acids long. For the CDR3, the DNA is TGTGCCAGCAGACTAGCGTCGAACACCGGGGAGCTGTTTTTT. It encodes CASRLASNTGELFF.

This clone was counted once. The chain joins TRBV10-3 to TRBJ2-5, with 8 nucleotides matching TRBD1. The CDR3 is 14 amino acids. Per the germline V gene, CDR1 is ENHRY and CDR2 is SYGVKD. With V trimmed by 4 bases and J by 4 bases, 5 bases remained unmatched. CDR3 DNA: TGTGCCATCAGTGCGAACGACAGGGGAGAGACCCAGTACTTC. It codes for CAISANDRGETQYF.

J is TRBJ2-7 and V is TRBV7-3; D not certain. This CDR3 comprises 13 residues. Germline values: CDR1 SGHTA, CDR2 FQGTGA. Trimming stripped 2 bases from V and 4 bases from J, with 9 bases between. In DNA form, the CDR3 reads TGTGCCAGCAGCTTATACCGTGAATACGAGCAGTACTTC. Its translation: CASSLYREYEQYF.

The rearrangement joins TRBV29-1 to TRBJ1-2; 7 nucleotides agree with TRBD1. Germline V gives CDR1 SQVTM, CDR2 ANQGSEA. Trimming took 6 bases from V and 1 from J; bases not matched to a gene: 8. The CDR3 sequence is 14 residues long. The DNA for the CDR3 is TGCAGCGTCCATGACAGGGCTCATAACTATGGCTACACCTTC. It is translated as CSVHDRAHNYGYTF.

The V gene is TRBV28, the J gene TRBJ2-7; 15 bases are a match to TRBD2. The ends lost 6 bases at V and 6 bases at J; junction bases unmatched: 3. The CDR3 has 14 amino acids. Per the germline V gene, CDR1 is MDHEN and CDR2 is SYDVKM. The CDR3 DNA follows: TGTGCCAGCAGAGGACTAGCGGGAGGGGTCGAGCAGTACTTC. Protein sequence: CASRGLAGGVEQYF.

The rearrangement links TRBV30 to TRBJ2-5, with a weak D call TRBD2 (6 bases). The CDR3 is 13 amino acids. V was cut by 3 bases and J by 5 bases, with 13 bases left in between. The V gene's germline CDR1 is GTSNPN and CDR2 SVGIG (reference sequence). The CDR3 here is CAWRTGVYETQYF. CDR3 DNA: TGTGCCTGGAGAACGGGAGTCTACGAGACCCAGTACTTC.

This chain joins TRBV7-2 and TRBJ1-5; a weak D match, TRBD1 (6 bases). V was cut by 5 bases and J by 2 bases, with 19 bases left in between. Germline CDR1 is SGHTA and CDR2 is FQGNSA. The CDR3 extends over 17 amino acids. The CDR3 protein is CASSHLFGGGGNQPQHF. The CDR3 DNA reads TGTGCCAGCAGCCACCTGTTTGGAGGGGGTGGCAATCAGCCCCAGCATTTT. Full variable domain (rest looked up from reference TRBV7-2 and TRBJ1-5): GAGVSQSPSNKVTEKGKDVELRCDPISGHTALYWYRQSLGQGLEFLIYFQGNSAPDKSGLPSDRFSAERTGGSVSTLTIQRTQQEDSAVYLCASSHLFGGGGNQPQHFGDGTRLSIL.

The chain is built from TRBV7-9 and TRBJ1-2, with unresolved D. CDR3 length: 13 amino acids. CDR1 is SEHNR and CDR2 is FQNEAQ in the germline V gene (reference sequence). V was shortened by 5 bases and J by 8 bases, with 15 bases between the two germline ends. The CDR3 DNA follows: TGTGCCAGCAGCACTGAGGTCGGGAGAGGCTACACCTTC. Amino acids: CASSTEVGRGYTF.

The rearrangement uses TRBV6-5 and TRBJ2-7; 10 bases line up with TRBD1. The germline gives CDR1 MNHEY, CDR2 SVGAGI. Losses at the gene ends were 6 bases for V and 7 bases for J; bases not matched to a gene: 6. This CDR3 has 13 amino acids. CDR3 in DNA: TGTGCCAGCAGGCGGACAGGGGGAAGTGAGCAGTACTTC. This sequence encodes CASRRTGGSEQYF.

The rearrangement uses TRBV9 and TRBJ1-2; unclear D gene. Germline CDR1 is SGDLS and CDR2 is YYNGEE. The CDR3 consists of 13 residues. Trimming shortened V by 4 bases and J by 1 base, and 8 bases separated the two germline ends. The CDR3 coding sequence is TGTGCCAGCAGCACTAGATATAACTATGGCTACACCTTC. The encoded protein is CASSTRYNYGYTF.

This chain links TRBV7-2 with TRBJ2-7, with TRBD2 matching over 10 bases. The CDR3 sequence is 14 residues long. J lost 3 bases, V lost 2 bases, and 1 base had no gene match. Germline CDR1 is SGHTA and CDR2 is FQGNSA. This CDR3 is CASSLRLAGYEQYF. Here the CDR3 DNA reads TGTGCCAGCAGCTTACGACTAGCGGGCTACGAGCAGTACTTC.

Here the CDR3 reads CATSRDRGGGQPQHF. CDR3 nucleotides: TGTGCCACCAGCAGAGATCGCGGGGGCGGTCAGCCCCAGCATTTT. The chain uses TRBV15 and TRBJ1-5; TRBD1 is a possible D gene (6 bases). From germline, CDR1 is LNHNV and CDR2 YYDKDF (reference sequence). Between the trimmed V and J ends, which lost 0 bases and 6 bases, there was a span of 12 bases. This CDR3 spans 15 amino acids. The full variable domain, in which reference TRBV15 and TRBJ1-5 provide the parts outside the CDR3, is DAMVIQNPRYQVTQFGKPVTLSCSQTLNHNVMYWYQQKSSQAPKLLFHYYDKDFNNEADTPDNFQSRRPNTSFCFLDIRSPGLGDTAMYLCATSRDRGGGQPQHFGDGTRLSIL.

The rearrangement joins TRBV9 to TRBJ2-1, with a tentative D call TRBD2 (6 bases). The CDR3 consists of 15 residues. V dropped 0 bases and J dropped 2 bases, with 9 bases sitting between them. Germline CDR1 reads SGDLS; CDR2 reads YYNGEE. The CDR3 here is CASSVERLAYNEQFF. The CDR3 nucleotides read TGTGCCAGCAGCGTAGAAAGACTAGCCTACAATGAGCAGTTCTTC. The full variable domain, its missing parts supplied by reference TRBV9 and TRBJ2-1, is DSGVTQTPKHLITATGQRVTLRCSPRSGDLSVYWYQQSLDQGLQFLIQYYNGEERAKGNILERFSAQQFPDLHSELNLSSLELGDSALYFCASSVERLAYNEQFFGPGTRLTVL.

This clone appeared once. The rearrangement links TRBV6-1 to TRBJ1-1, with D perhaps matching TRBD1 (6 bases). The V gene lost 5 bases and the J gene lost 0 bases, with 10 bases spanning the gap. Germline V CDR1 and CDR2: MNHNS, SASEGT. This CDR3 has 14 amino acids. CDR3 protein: CASSLTGMNTEAFF. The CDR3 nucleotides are TGTGCCAGCAGTCTAACAGGGATGAACACTGAAGCTTTCTTT.

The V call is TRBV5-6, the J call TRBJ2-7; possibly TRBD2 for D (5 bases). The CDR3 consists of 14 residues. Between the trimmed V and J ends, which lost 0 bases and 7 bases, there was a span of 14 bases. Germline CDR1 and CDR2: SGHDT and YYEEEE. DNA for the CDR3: TGTGCCAGCAGCTTGGGGGAGCTTTATTGGGAGCAGTACTTC. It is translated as CASSLGELYWEQYF.

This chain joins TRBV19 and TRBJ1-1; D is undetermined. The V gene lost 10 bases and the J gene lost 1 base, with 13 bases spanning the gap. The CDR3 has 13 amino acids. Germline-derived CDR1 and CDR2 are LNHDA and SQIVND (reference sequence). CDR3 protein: CATQETGNTEAFF. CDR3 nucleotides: TGTGCCACCCAGGAGACGGGGAACACTGAAGCTTTCTTT.